A single sample gave rise to the 3 T cell receptor beta chains below, sequenced in a study of beta chain features in type 1 diabetes. What was sequenced were expressed TCRB transcripts, since all of the isolated RNA had been reverse transcribed. TCRdb keeps only in-frame clones here, not all; method: immunoSEQ multiplex PCR. The sample includes some 110,000 clones, around 17% of them seen just once. The antigens for these receptors are not known. Study-level points and caveats: Moderate but significant shortening of TCRB CDR3s was recorded in all four CD4+ subsets from Type 1 diabetes patients.

The sample was central memory CD4+ T cells from blood. These receptors were taken from a young man with type 1 diabetes.

The rearrangement links TRBV5-4 to TRBJ2-3; D may be TRBD1 (6 bases). V lost 6 bases and J 6 bases, leaving 17 bases between the germline ends. Per germline, CDR1 SGHNT and CDR2 YYREEE (reference sequence). This CDR3 has 14 residues. The CDR3 nucleotides are TGTGCCAGCACCGACCGAACAGGGTCCGATACGCAGTATTTT. Its protein is CASTDRTGSDTQYF.

V usage is TRBV10-3 and J usage is TRBJ1-5; D is unclear. This CDR3 has 14 amino acids. Trimming took 2 bases from V and 5 from J, leaving 10 bases between them. Germline V gene lookup returns CDR1 ENHRY and CDR2 SYGVKD. The chain's CDR3 is CAISEGGIDQPQHF. The CDR3 DNA reads TGTGCCATCAGTGAGGGAGGGATCGATCAGCCCCAGCATTTT.

This clone has a handful of counts. A read error may produce the germline difference seen at one junction end. The rearrangement links TRBV30 to TRBJ2-5; 14 nucleotides agree with TRBD2. From germline, CDR1 is GTSNPN and CDR2 SVGIG (reference sequence). The CDR3 consists of 14 residues. For the CDR3, the DNA is TGTGCCGGGAGTAGGACTAGCGGGGGGGAGACCCAGTACTTC. It codes for CAGSRTSGGETQYF.